One sample yielded the 9 T cell receptor beta chains listed below, sequenced in a study of shared clonotypes between healthy human individuals. The naive CD8 fraction comprised CD45RO-negative cells positively selected for CCR7 and excluded terminally differentiated effector memory CD45RA+ cells. The data were produced by immunoSEQ multiplex PCR, yet TCRdb's version contains in-frame clones alone and is incomplete. The table shows 1.5 million to 2.5 million clones, with about 95% occurring only once. The material sequenced was naive CD8+ T cells sorted from blood. Receptors were obtained from a man between 18 and 29 years old in good health.

The chain recombines TRBV10-1 with TRBJ1-4, with D perhaps TRBD1 (5 bases). With 7 bases removed from V and 4 bases from J, the gap between germline ends came to 25 bases. The CDR3 runs 18 residues. Germline assignment: CDR1 WNHNN and CDR2 SYGVQD (reference sequence). In nucleotides, the CDR3 is TGCGCCAGCATCCGACAGCGGGTGCCCCCCCGGGTTAATGAAAAACTGTTTTTT. This translates into CASIRQRVPPRVNEKLFF.

This clone was seen once. The chain couples TRBV7-6 to TRBJ2-7; 9 positions agree with TRBD2. CDR1 is SGHVS, CDR2 FNYEAQ, per germline. The CDR3 runs to 16 residues. V lost 5 bases, J lost 6 bases, and 14 bases stayed unmatched. The CDR3 is CASSALLVAGDGEQYF. The CDR3 DNA is TGTGCCAGCAGCGCCCTCTTGGTAGCGGGAGATGGCGAGCAGTACTTC.

The rearrangement joins TRBV7-9 to TRBJ1-1; D possibly corresponds to TRBD1 (5 bases). CDR1 is SEHNR, CDR2 FQNEAQ, per germline (reference sequence). This CDR3 contains 14 residues. The V and J ends lost 1 base and 4 bases respectively, with 10 bases between them. CDR3 DNA sequence: TGTGCCAGCAGCTTAGAAGGGGCGCCCACTGAAGCTTTCTTT. Translated, it gives CASSLEGAPTEAFF.

V gene TRBV5-1 combines with J gene TRBJ1-1; D not certain. The germline CDR1 and CDR2 sequences are SGHRS and YFSETQ. Trimming pared 3 bases from V and 1 base from J, leaving 7 bases between. The length of the CDR3 is 13 residues. CDR3 DNA sequence: TGCGCCAGCAGCTGGGAGGGGAACACTGAAGCTTTCTTT. This sequence encodes CASSWEGNTEAFF. Complete variable domain (other parts from reference TRBV5-1 and TRBJ1-1): KAGVTQTPRYLIKTRGQQVTLSCSPISGHRSVSWYQQTPGQGLQFLFEYFSETQRNKGNFPGRFSGRQFSNSRSEMNVSTLELGDSALYLCASSWEGNTEAFFGQGTRLTVV.

The V call is TRBV10-2, the J call TRBJ2-5; perhaps D is TRBD1 or TRBD2 (6 bases each). V shed 6 bases and J shed 9 bases, with 14 bases lying between them. CDR1 and CDR2 from the germline V gene are WSHSY and SAAADI. CDR3 size: 12 residues. In DNA form, the CDR3 reads TGCGCCAGCAGCCATGCGGAGGGGGCCCAGTACTTC. This gives the protein CASSHAEGAQYF.

CDR3 bases: TGCGCCAGCAGCCAAGATTCGATCGACGGGGGGGAGCTGTTTTTT. This encodes CASSQDSIDGGELFF. The genes are TRBV4-1 and TRBJ2-2; D unresolved. V was trimmed by 0 bases and J by 8 bases, leaving 13 bases between them. The CDR3 is 15 residues long. Germline V gene lookup returns CDR1 MGHRA and CDR2 YSYEKL.

The V gene is TRBV5-4, the J gene TRBJ2-1; D is unresolved. Germline loops: CDR1 SGHNT, CDR2 YYREEE (reference sequence). The ends were cut back, 1 base at V and 3 bases at J, with 14 bases in the middle. The CDR3 runs 16 residues. Here the CDR3 reads CASSLNHNFYYNEQFF. Here the CDR3 DNA reads TGTGCCAGCAGCTTGAATCACAACTTTTACTACAATGAGCAGTTCTTC.

The chain has TRBV21-1 and TRBJ2-7; TRBD1 is the table's D call, not checked against the DNA. TRBV21-1 has pseudogene status. The CDR3 length is 16 residues. Written as DNA, the CDR3 is TGTGCCAGCAGCAAAGCTGGCCAGGGGGCTCGTTACGAGCAGTACTTC. It codes for CASSKAGQGARYEQYF.

The J gene is TRBJ1-1, the V gene TRBV11-2; D remains ambiguous. In germline, CDR1 is SGHAT, CDR2 FQNNGV. There are 15 residues in the CDR3. V lost 5 bases and J 4 bases, leaving 17 bases between the germline ends. The CDR3 sequence is CASSKEADSITEAFF. CDR3 DNA: TGTGCCAGCAGCAAAGAGGCGGATTCTATCACTGAAGCTTTCTTT.